This T cell receptor beta chain was captured in a study of CD8 T cells in ankylosing spondylitis. General study results and limits: A TCR beta motif of several highly homologous variants appeared characteristic of ankylosing spondylitis blood.

Concerning this clonotype itself: The target antigen is unknown.

TCRdb redid the calling of the 5' RACE reads with MiXCR, one entry per CDR3 protein. The table has about 540,000 distinct CDR3 sequences, roughly an eighth seen once. The clonotype was recovered from a male donor with ankylosing spondylitis. Sequences were obtained from blood, either unsorted or a sorted T cell fraction (not recorded which).

The DNA of the CDR3 is TGCAGTACTCGGAAAGAGACGCAGTATTTT. Protein: CSTRKETQYF. The genes are TRBV20-1 and TRBJ2-3; D call uncertain. CDR3 size: 10 residues. CDR1 and CDR2 (germline): DFQATT, SNEGSKA (reference sequence). Deletions cut 8 bases from V and 9 bases from J, with 12 bases between.